A single sample gave rise to the 29 T cell receptor beta chains below, sequenced in a study of response to subunit inactivated influenza vaccine. TCRdb fed the RT-PCR reads into MiXCR, producing one record per CDR3 protein. The profile shows hundreds of thousands of distinct CDR3 sequences, 10% to 11% of them singletons. Source: PBMCs from blood, taken roughly 47 days after vaccination. These TCRs come from a man in his fifties or sixties who received an inactivated influenza vaccine.

This chain joins TRBV7-9 and TRBJ2-6; TRBD1 is a possible D gene (6 bases). Germline V gene lookup returns CDR1 SEHNR and CDR2 FQNEAQ (reference sequence). Trimming took off 5 bases at V and 0 bases at J, with 11 bases between the two ends. The CDR3 has 16 residues. The CDR3 sequence: CASSPRTDSGANVLTF. DNA of the CDR3: TGTGCCAGCAGCCCCCGGACAGACTCTGGGGCCAACGTCCTGACTTTC.

In its sample, this clonotype was seen a few times. V gene TRBV7-9 combines with J gene TRBJ1-1; no definite D call. CDR1 is SEHNR, CDR2 FQNEAQ, per germline (reference sequence). This CDR3 has 16 amino acids. Trimming took 1 base from V and 3 from J, leaving 15 bases between them. The CDR3: CASSLVGWVADTEAFF. For the CDR3, the DNA is TGTGCCAGCAGCTTAGTGGGGTGGGTTGCGGACACTGAAGCTTTCTTT.

This clonotype was observed many times. This rearrangement joins TRBV12-3 or TRBV12-4 to TRBJ2-2; a possible D gene is TRBD2 (6 bases). V lost 8 bases and J 1 base, leaving 14 bases between the germline ends. This CDR3 has 15 residues. CDR3 nucleotide sequence: TGTGCCAGCTCCGGGGGACGCAGGAACACCGGGGAGCTGTTTTTT. Its translation: CASSGGRRNTGELFF.

A few counts support this clonotype. The chain's CDR3 is CASRRRTGSVPHEQYF. The CDR3 bases are TGTGCCAGCAGACGACGGACAGGGTCAGTCCCCCACGAGCAGTACTTC. The V call is TRBV6-1, the J call TRBJ2-7; 8 nucleotides align to TRBD1. CDR1 is MNHNS and CDR2 is SASEGT in the germline V gene. The V segment lost 6 bases and the J segment 5 bases; nucleotides outside the gene matches: 15. This CDR3 region has 16 residues.

V usage is TRBV4-1 and J usage is TRBJ1-6, with D maybe TRBD1 (5 bases). Germline V gene sequence: CDR1 MGHRA, CDR2 YSYEKL. V dropped 4 bases and J dropped 5 bases, with 12 bases sitting between them. This CDR3 has 15 amino acids. The CDR3 DNA sequence: TGCGCCAGCAGCCGAACGGGACGGGATAATTCACCCCTCCACTTT. Amino acid sequence: CASSRTGRDNSPLHF.

This clonotype was seen many times. The genes are TRBV12-3 or TRBV12-4 and TRBJ2-1; TRBD1 aligns across 10 bases. The CDR3 runs 15 residues. J gave up 7 bases and V 7 bases, and 10 bases lay outside the gene matches. Here the CDR3 DNA reads TGTGCCAGCACCGACGGGACAGGGGCTCGTAATGAGCAGTTCTTC. Translating gives CASTDGTGARNEQFF.

This clonotype was observed a few times. The chain is built from TRBV16 and TRBJ2-7, with TRBD1 identical over 7 bases. Germline trimming cut 3 bases from V and 3 bases from J; bases unmatched to any gene: 8. Germline assignment: CDR1 KGHSY and CDR2 FQNENV. The CDR3 runs to 15 residues. CDR3 sequence: CASSQRGGQYYEQYF. CDR3 bases: TGTGCCAGCAGCCAGCGTGGGGGACAGTACTACGAGCAGTACTTC.

This clonotype has only a few counts. The CDR3 DNA reads as TGTGCCATCAGTGTGGGAGGAACTAATGAAAAACTGTTTTTT. This translates into CAISVGGTNEKLFF. The rearrangement joins TRBV10-3 to TRBJ1-4; no reliable D call. The CDR3 sequence is 14 residues long. With 4 bases removed from V and 1 base from J, the gap between germline ends came to 7 bases. Germline CDR1 and CDR2: ENHRY and SYGVKD.

The rearrangement joins TRBV15 to TRBJ2-5; tentative D call: TRBD1 (5 bases). Looked up from germline, CDR1 is LNHNV and CDR2 is YYDKDF (reference sequence). Trimming removed 0 bases from V and 5 bases from J, with 13 bases in between. The CDR3 is 15 amino acids. CDR3 in DNA: TGTGCCACCAGCAGAGATCCGCAGGGTGGGGAGACCCAGTACTTC. Protein product: CATSRDPQGGETQYF.

The rearrangement uses TRBV6-2 or TRBV6-3 and TRBJ2-1; D gene unclear. V lost 8 bases and J 9 bases, leaving 11 bases between the germline ends. The CDR3 totals 11 residues. The V gene's germline CDR1 is MNHEY and CDR2 SVGEGT. CDR3 DNA sequence: TGTGCCAGCGCTGATTCAACTGAGCAGTTCTTC. It translates to CASADSTEQFF.

Ten or more counts support this clonotype. This chain uses TRBV12-3 or TRBV12-4 with TRBJ2-7; no definite D call. V lost 6 bases, J lost 0 bases, and 6 bases lay in between. The CDR3 has 12 amino acids. DNA of the CDR3: TGTGCCAGCAGAGGCAGCTCCTACGAGCAGTACTTC. It yields the protein CASRGSSYEQYF.

This clonotype showed up many times. The rearrangement links TRBV5-6 to TRBJ2-7; 7 positions agree with TRBD1. V was clipped by 4 bases and J by 8 bases; unmatched bases: 9. There are 13 residues in the CDR3. Germline V gives CDR1 SGHDT, CDR2 YYEEEE. The CDR3 bases are TGTGCCAGCAGCCCCGGGACAGAAACCCAGCAGTACTTC. Encoded protein: CASSPGTETQQYF.

This clonotype was seen repeatedly, ten times or more. The chain uses TRBV11-1 and TRBJ2-3; the match to TRBD2 covers 9 bases. The CDR3 length is 19 residues. Unmatched junction bases numbered 17, after V lost 3 bases and J lost 4 bases. Germline CDR1 reads SGHAT; CDR2 reads FQDESV (reference sequence). In DNA form, the CDR3 reads TGTGCCAGCAGCTTTCTACGGACCTCGACTAGCGGAGGGGCAGATACGCAGTATTTT. This codes for CASSFLRTSTSGGADTQYF.

This chain uses TRBV27 with TRBJ2-3; the D gene is possibly TRBD1 (6 bases). CDR3 size: 13 residues. Germline-derived CDR1 and CDR2 are MNHEY and SMNVEV (reference sequence). V lost 6 bases to trimming and J lost 4 bases, with 11 bases between them. CDR3 amino acids: CASRPPGADTQYF. The DNA for the CDR3 is TGTGCCAGCAGGCCACCAGGGGCAGATACGCAGTATTTT.

This chain links TRBV7-9 with TRBJ2-1; 7 bases map to TRBD1. Germline loops: CDR1 SEHNR, CDR2 FQNEAQ (reference sequence). The CDR3 covers 17 residues. V was pared by 5 bases and J by 4 bases, with 14 bases of the junction left unmatched. CDR3 nucleotides: TGTGCCAGCAGCGACGGGACAGACAACCTGAAATACAATGAGCAGTTCTTC. Translated: CASSDGTDNLKYNEQFF.

As DNA, the CDR3 is TGTGCCAGCAACAAAAATAGGGGATCTGAGCAGTTCTTC. It is translated as CASNKNRGSEQFF. The chain combines TRBV7-9 with TRBJ2-1, with D possibly TRBD1 on 5 matching bases. V was clipped by 7 bases and J by 9 bases, with 16 bases between them. Germline V gene lookup returns CDR1 SEHNR and CDR2 FQNEAQ (reference sequence). The length of the CDR3 is 13 residues.

Many counts were recorded for this clonotype. The chain links TRBV6-5 to TRBJ2-7; D ambiguous. The CDR3 loop spans 16 amino acids. CDR1 MNHEY and CDR2 SVGAGI come from the germline V gene. Trimming shortened V by 0 bases and J by 1 base, and 13 bases separated the two germline ends. CDR3 bases: TGTGCCAGCAGTTACTCCTTGCCTCTAGGATCCTACGAGCAGTACTTC. Protein sequence: CASSYSLPLGSYEQYF.

This clonotype was seen more than once but under ten times. This sequence joins TRBV7-2 and TRBJ1-1; TRBD1 matches 9 bases. Per the germline V gene, CDR1 is SGHTA and CDR2 is FQGNSA. CDR3 length: 15 residues. V shed 5 bases and J 7 bases; nucleotides not matched to a gene: 11. The CDR3 region is CASSLTRGQGNEAFF. In DNA form, the CDR3 reads TGTGCCAGCAGCCTAACGAGGGGACAGGGAAATGAAGCTTTCTTT.

This clonotype was found a few times. The chain uses TRBV2 and TRBJ2-3; D is unresolved. V lost 5 bases, J lost 1 base, and 13 bases lay in between. CDR1 is SNHLY, CDR2 FYNNEI, per germline. The CDR3 totals 15 residues. This CDR3 reads CASSLLLEGTDTQYF. CDR3 coding DNA: TGTGCCAGCAGTCTGCTCCTTGAGGGCACAGATACGCAGTATTTT.

The V call is TRBV29-1, the J call TRBJ2-3, with D perhaps matching TRBD1 (6 bases). The CDR3 is made up of 13 amino acids. CDR1 and CDR2 (germline): SQVTM, ANQGSEA. V was trimmed by 0 bases and J by 14 bases, leaving 18 bases between them. CDR3 region: CSVEDQTDDRWYF. DNA for the CDR3: TGCAGCGTTGAAGATCAGACAGACGACAGGTGGTATTTT.

This clonotype came up many times. This chain connects TRBV7-2 to TRBJ1-2, with D possibly being TRBD1 (5 bases). The ends were cut back, 5 bases at V and 4 bases at J, with 14 bases in the middle. The CDR3 is 14 residues long. Germline CDR1 reads SGHTA; CDR2 reads FQGNSA. The CDR3 coding sequence is TGTGCCAGCAGCCCCGGGAGCGGGGCCTATGGCTACACCTTC. It translates to CASSPGSGAYGYTF.

This clonotype showed up just a few times. The chain couples TRBV10-3 to TRBJ2-3; D unclear. CDR1 is ENHRY and CDR2 is SYGVKD in the germline V gene. This CDR3 spans 14 amino acids. Trimming left V 2 bases short and J 3 bases short, with 9 bases between. CDR3: CAISEGYGTDTQYF. DNA of the CDR3: TGTGCCATCAGTGAGGGGTACGGAACAGATACGCAGTATTTT.

V usage is TRBV4-3 and J usage is TRBJ1-1; a possible D gene is TRBD1 (6 bases). Trimming stripped 4 bases from V and 0 bases from J, with 12 bases between. In germline, CDR1 is LGHNA, CDR2 YSLEER. This CDR3 contains 15 residues. This CDR3 reads CASSRDPGVNTEAFF. In DNA form, the CDR3 reads TGCGCCAGCAGCCGAGATCCAGGGGTGAACACTGAAGCTTTCTTT.

The chain is built from TRBV28 and TRBJ2-5; 8 nucleotides agree with TRBD2. The CDR3 loop spans 16 amino acids. Unmatched junction bases numbered 13, after V lost 8 bases and J lost 2 bases. Germline V lookup: CDR1 MDHEN, CDR2 SYDVKM. The DNA for the CDR3 is TGTGCCAGCGAAAGCCCCTCAGCGGGAGTGCAAGAGACCCAGTACTTC. Translated: CASESPSAGVQETQYF.

With regard to this clonotype: This clone may be a read error of a much larger clone one base away. Since the CDR3 does not end with the conserved phenylalanine or tryptophan, this likely comes from a read error. The genes are TRBV20-1 and TRBJ2-7; D gene ambiguous. The CDR3 spans 13 residues. Trimming cost V 0 bases and J 1 base, with 7 bases left between them. Germline V gene sequence: CDR1 DFQATT, CDR2 SNEGSKA (reference sequence). The CDR3 spells CSARDPPSYEQYY. The CDR3 nucleotides are TGCAGTGCTAGAGATCCCCCATCCTACGAGCAGTACTAC.

The rearrangement joins TRBV20-1 to TRBJ1-6, with D hard to call. Trimming took off 3 bases at V and 7 bases at J, with 13 bases between the two ends. The CDR3 totals 14 residues. The V gene's germline CDR1 is DFQATT and CDR2 SNEGSKA (reference sequence). CDR3 region: CSASVGIGNSPLHF. The DNA for the CDR3 is TGCAGTGCTAGTGTGGGGATAGGGAATTCACCCCTCCACTTT.

The sample holds a few counts of this clonotype. The rearrangement links TRBV11-2 to TRBJ2-5, with TRBD1 matching over 9 bases. V shed 3 bases, J shed 5 bases, and the junction held 13 bases outside the gene matches. Germline loops: CDR1 SGHAT, CDR2 FQNNGV. This CDR3 has 17 residues. CDR3 residues: CASSLWAGTGPGETQYF. The DNA for the CDR3 is TGTGCCAGCAGCTTGTGGGCCGGGACAGGGCCGGGGGAGACCCAGTACTTC.

This clonotype was seen a handful of times. CDR3 loop: CASSLEGFGSYEQYF. CDR3 DNA: TGTGCCAGCAGCTTGGAAGGGTTCGGGTCCTACGAGCAGTACTTC. The chain joins TRBV5-5 to TRBJ2-7; D ambiguous. The CDR3 length is 15 residues. V lost 0 bases, J lost 1 base, and 11 bases lay in between. CDR1 is SGHKS, CDR2 YYEKEE, per germline (reference sequence).

This clonotype was detected only a few times. The CDR3 DNA is TGTGCCAGCAGCTCACCCCGGACTAGCAGTAAGACCCAGTACTTC. It codes for CASSSPRTSSKTQYF. The chain employs TRBV7-9 and TRBJ2-5, with 8 positions matching TRBD2. Germline CDR1 is SEHNR and CDR2 is FQNEAQ (reference sequence). This CDR3 comprises 15 residues. Trimming took 4 bases from V and 6 from J; bases not matched to a gene: 10. The entire variable domain, with the rest obtained from reference TRBV7-9 and TRBJ2-5, is as follows: DTGVSQNPRHKITKRGQNVTFRCDPISEHNRLYWYRQTLGQGPEFLTYFQNEAQLEKSRLLSDRFSAERPKGSFSTLEIQRTEQGDSAMYLCASSSPRTSSKTQYFGPGTRLLVL.